A few counts support the clone carrying this T cell receptor (beta chain). This specimen belongs to a study of blood T cell repertoires in COVID-19. Assay: immunoSEQ multiplex PCR; the TCRdb copy retains only in-frame clones and omits some. The table records 150,000 or so clones, around 82% of them present only once. Germline values: CDR1 MRHNA, CDR2 SNTAGT. The CDR3 runs 15 residues. V lost 3 bases, J lost 2 bases, and 3 bases stayed unmatched. This receptor was taken from a middle-aged woman with COVID-19, enrolled during active disease. The sequenced sample consisted of peripheral blood. The chain has TRBV6-4 and TRBJ2-3, with TRBD2 matching 9 bases. Written as DNA, the CDR3 is TGTGCCAGCAGTGAAATAGCGGGGGCCACAGATACGCAGTATTTT. Translating it yields CASSEIAGATDTQYF.